Detailed here is one T cell receptor beta chain. The antigen is not known. The data were taken from a study of shared clonotypes between healthy human individuals. V was pared by 0 bases and J by 8 bases, with 7 bases between. Germline assignment: CDR1 ENHRY and CDR2 SYGVKD. This CDR3 is built from 12 residues. Regarding the study as a whole: Among several donors, about 5% of naive CD4 clonotypes were found in common. Donor clonotype sharing was expected to depend on sequencing depth. As a rule, naive subsets had a larger estimated richness than memory subsets. Clonotypes shared by all four donors outscored non-shared clonotypes in generation probability.

This table comes from immunoSEQ multiplex PCR, and its TCRdb copy is limited to in-frame clones, with some not included. Here the sample spans 300,000 or so clones, roughly 70% being singletons. The rearrangement joins TRBV10-3 to TRBJ1-2; D gene ambiguous. Sequencing input: memory CD4+ T cells sorted from blood. Subset described: CD45RA-negative fraction. The origin of this receptor is a man younger than 45 in good health. DNA for the CDR3: TGTGCCATCAGTGAGTCCGCTAGGGGCTACACCTTC. It encodes CAISESARGYTF.